This T cell receptor beta chain stems from a study of neurological immune-mediated disorders (dated by TCRdb to between 2018 and 2021). Study-level background: Among the approximately 34 multiple sclerosis patients, relapsing-remitting MS accounted for around 31 and secondary progressive MS accounted for 3. Peripheral blood TCR-beta repertoires from patients with HTLV-I-associated myelopathy (HAM/TSP), patients with multiple sclerosis, and healthy controls were compared in the study using UMI-based sequencing. The cohort included some 66 subjects: about 15 with HAM/TSP, roughly 34 with multiple sclerosis, and 20 or so healthy controls. The 95 to 120 TCR-beta libraries covered PBMC samples along with longitudinal samples, technical triplicates, and paired sorted CD4+ and CD8+ T-cell subsets. On the study overall, not on this receptor specifically: No identical CDR3 amino acid sequences were found to be shared among expanded clones across subjects, suggesting that TCR-beta repertoires were private in all groups. The highest TCR clonal expansion was observed in HAM/TSP patients, whereas the lowest was observed in MS patients, even when compared with healthy controls. No clinical or MRI features were associated with the MS cluster, and the authors said that larger cohorts are needed. Repertoires from 18 of 34 MS patients were grouped by phylogenetic analysis into a cluster of related CDR3 sequences, suggesting a possible repertoire-level signature.

To synthesize cDNA, template-switch 5'RACE was performed with a primer carrying a 10-nucleotide random unique molecular identifier so that each TCR transcript was tagged. Every sequencing run covered 15-18 subjects and yielded more than 170 million TCR-beta sequences. The RNeasy kit was used to extract total RNA. The KAPA Real-time Library Amplification kit was used to amplify TCR-beta VDJ regions with primers targeting the TCR constant region and the 5'RACE anchor. A first PCR added sample indexes and Illumina adaptors, and a second PCR then raised library yield. After Ampure bead purification, the roughly 650 bp TCR product was size-selected on a 2% E-gel SizeSelection system. Before pooling, library quality was checked on a Bioanalyzer, concentration was measured with Qubit, and libraries were quantified with the Kapa Library Quantification kit. Libraries were sequenced paired-end 2 x 150 bp on an Illumina HiSeq 2500. To increase sequence diversity, about 25-31% phiX was spiked into each library pool. The paper's data handling went like this. The quality-filtered reads were processed with the UMI-based MiGEC pipeline, whose error correction step removed more than 80% of the raw TCR sequences. IMGT germline references were used for aligning VDJ genes, and each clonotype was defined as a unique CDR3 amino acid sequence together with its V-J genes. Clonal expansion, Shannon diversity and CDR3 relatedness were evaluated with VDJtools (CalcPairwiseDistances, ClusterSamples), while phylogenetic trees were built in CLCbio workbench. Clones with at least 8 unique UMIs were defined as expanded, with this threshold being based on coefficient-of-variation modelling across technical triplicates. In-frame beta chains were kept once TCRdb had trimmed the public reads at Q25 with fastp and called clones with MiXCR. Under each unique CDR3 protein, matching rows form one entry showing the most common genes and DNA. TCRdb, rather than the study authors, made the V and J calls. The sample table shows about 48,000 distinct CDR3 sequences, and more than 5% are seen once. The ten biggest clones cover over 1.2% of the sample.

Sorted-subset TCR libraries were prepared from fewer than 1.3 million sorted CD4+ or CD8+ T cells. Multiple sclerosis patients were enrolled in a US clinical protocol evaluating disease progression by magnetic resonance imaging. Peripheral blood was subjected to Ficoll-Hypaque density gradient centrifugation to isolate PBMCs, which were then cryopreserved in liquid nitrogen. Paired sorted CD4+ and CD8+ subsets came from healthy controls, HAM/TSP patients and MS patients. This clonotype appeared a few times. Its cognate antigen has yet to be identified. Base quality data are lacking; no much larger clone is found one base away. Including the terminal cysteine and phenylalanine, the CDR3 comprises 15 residues. Of all the DNA, just the CDR3 is kept, 45 bases in frame from base 1. V is cut by 5 bases and J by 0 bases, and the space between the germline ends is 12 bases. The germline V gene provides CDR1 KGHSH and CDR2 LQKENI.

The TCR comes from a woman under 30 with multiple sclerosis. The sample taken for sequencing was CD4+ T cells from blood. The V and J genes are TRBV18 and TRBJ2-3; no D segment can be confidently identified. The nucleotide sequence is TGTGCCAGCTCATCCAAGCCCTCTAGCACAGATACGCAGTATTTT. This encodes CASSSKPSSTDTQYF.